This T cell receptor beta chain was captured by sequencing in a study of blood T cell repertoires in COVID-19 (dated by TCRdb to about 2020). General notes on the study: Samples from collaborators originated in the United States, Italy and Spain and spanned both the acute and convalescent phases of COVID-19. Samples were obtained from the ongoing ImmuneRACE study (first 160 participants) and from over 1,000 subjects provided by 6 global collaborators. Where available, HLA class I and class II types were taken from metadata supplied by the sample provider and were not determined by assay-based typing. Deeply sampled blood TCRbeta repertoires from subjects exposed to, actively infected with, or recovered from COVID-19 were included in the dataset. The prospective study material was composed of cDNA or gDNA derived from T cells, B-cell-depleted T cells, or PBMCs. Nearly every sample came with metadata listing a de-identified subject ID, COVID-19 status, age in years and sex. The repertoires were released in a freely available public database meant as a resource for research on the immune response to SARS-CoV-2. On the study overall, not on this receptor specifically: The amount of clinical and demographic metadata varied by source and participant and was provided uncurated.

TCRbeta CDR3 regions were amplified from genomic DNA using the immunoSEQ Assay, a bias-controlled multiplex PCR. The authors' pipeline ran thus. The number of nucleated cells in each sample was estimated by amplification of reference gene primers within the assay. To quantify the absolute abundance of each unique TCRbeta CDR3 rearrangement, sequence reads were collapsed and filtered. Productive Simpson clonality was computed per sample as the square root of Simpson's diversity index over productive rearrangements. Not all clones reach the TCRdb copy of this immuneACCESS table, which keeps in-frame sequences only. Checked studies attribute under half of the gap to unresolved V genes and leave the rest unexplained. The V and J calls and clone size were taken over from that table, and D and trimming were inferred from the DNA. Here the sample has about 120,000 clones; 75% to 90% occur a single time. The top ten clones comprise about 29% of the sample.

Comments on this clone: It has no known antigen specificity. Base qualities are not recorded, but no much larger clone differs from it by a single base.

Collaborating institutions collected whole blood in K2EDTA tubes following their own protocols. For TCRbeta analysis, collaborator samples were shipped as frozen whole blood, as isolated PBMCs, or as DNA extracted from either sample type. This receptor was identified in a man aged 65-85 years with active or convalescent COVID-19. The sequenced sample was peripheral blood.

The nucleotide sequence reads TGTGCCAGCAGCCTCGGGACACATACGAACACCGGGGAGCTGTTTTTT. Its protein product is CASSLGTHTNTGELFF. Here the chain combines TRBV28 and TRBJ2-2; 6 matching bases give a weak D call of TRBD1. The CDR3 starts with the cysteine, ends with the phenylalanine, and has 16 residues. Only the CDR3 portion is preserved as DNA: 48 bases, with reading frame beginning at the first base. V is shortened by 6 bases, J by 0 bases, and the region joining them spans 14 bases. The germline V gene gives CDR1 as MDHEN and CDR2 as SYDVKM. Full variable domain (CDR3 extended with the reference TRBV28 and TRBJ2-2 proteins): DVKVTQSSRYLVKRTGEKVFLECVQDMDHENMFWYRQDPGLGLRLIYFSYDVKMKEKGDIPEGYSVSREKKERFSLILESASTNQTSMYLCASSLGTHTNTGELFFGEGSRLTVL.